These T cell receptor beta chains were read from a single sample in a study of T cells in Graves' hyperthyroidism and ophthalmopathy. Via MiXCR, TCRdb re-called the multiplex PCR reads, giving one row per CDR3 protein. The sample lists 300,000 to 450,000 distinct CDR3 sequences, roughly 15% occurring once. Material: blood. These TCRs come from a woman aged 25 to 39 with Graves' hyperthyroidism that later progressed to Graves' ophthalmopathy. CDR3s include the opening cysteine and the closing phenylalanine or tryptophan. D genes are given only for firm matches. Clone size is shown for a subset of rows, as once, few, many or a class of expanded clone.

TGTGCCTGGAGTGTTGGAGGGCAGCCCCAGCATTTT | CAWSVGGQPQHF | - | TRBJ1-5 | - | TRBV30
TGTGCCAGCTTGATGGGGGCTTTGTATTCCTACAATGAGCAGTTCTTC | CASLMGALYSYNEQFF | many | TRBJ2-1 | - | TRBV6-1
TGTGCCAGCAGTTCCGGGACTGCGGCGAACACCGGGGAGCTGTTTTTT | CASSSGTAANTGELFF | many | TRBJ2-2 | - | TRBV2
TGTGCCAGCAGCTCGTGGCCGAGCCGGAACACCGGGGAGCTGTTTTTT | CASSSWPSRNTGELFF | many | TRBJ2-2 | - | TRBV7-9
TGTGCCAGCAGCCGCGGACAGGCCGACACCGGGGAGCTGTTTTTT | CASSRGQADTGELFF | once | TRBJ2-2 | TRBD1 | TRBV6-2/TRBV6-3
TGTGCCAGCAGCCCGGCGGGAGACCTACGAGGCTACACCTTC | CASSPAGDLRGYTF | few | TRBJ1-2 | - | TRBV9
TGTGCCAGCCATTTGACAGTGGCTGAAGCTTTCTTT | CASHLTVAEAFF | - | TRBJ1-1 | - | TRBV12-3/TRBV12-4
TGTGCCAGCCGTCCCGGGACAGGGTCACTTTCACCCCTCCACTTT | CASRPGTGSLSPLHF | many | TRBJ1-6 | TRBD1 | TRBV6-2/TRBV6-3
TGTGCCAGCAGTTTAATCGTGTCAGGGGGATTTTTTGGGGCCAACGTCCTGACTTTC | CASSLIVSGGFFGANVLTF | many | TRBJ2-6 | TRBD1 | TRBV27
TGTGCCAGCAGCTTTTGGTCCAGCAATCAGCCCCAGCATTTT | CASSFWSSNQPQHF | - | TRBJ1-5 | - | TRBV7-9
TGCGCCAGCAGCCTGTCGGGACTAGTGGCCTACGAGCAGTACTTC | CASSLSGLVAYEQYF | - | TRBJ2-7 | TRBD2 | TRBV4-1
TGTGCCAGCAGCCTTACGATTTGGACTAGCGGCTCCTACGAGCAGTACTTC | CASSLTIWTSGSYEQYF | many | TRBJ2-7 | TRBD2 | TRBV12-3/TRBV12-4
TGTGCCAGCAGTGTCTTCGGCTATGGCTACACCTTC | CASSVFGYGYTF | many | TRBJ1-2 | - | TRBV25-1
TGTGCCAGCAGCCAAAACGGGCCCGAGCAGTACTTC | CASSQNGPEQYF | many | TRBJ2-7 | - | TRBV3-1
TGTGCCAGCAGCTCCGGGGGCCCGTCCACAGATACGCAGTATTTT | CASSSGGPSTDTQYF | many | TRBJ2-3 | - | TRBV9
TGCGCCAGCAGCTTCGGTTCGCCGCGTCAGGATGGCTACACCTTC | CASSFGSPRQDGYTF | many | TRBJ1-2 | - | TRBV5-1
TGTGCCAGCAGTGGAAGCGCTAGCGGGCCCTACAATGAGCAGTTCTTC | CASSGSASGPYNEQFF | - | TRBJ2-1 | TRBD2 | TRBV6-1
TGTGCCAGCAGCCCGAGACAGGGGCCATCCTACGAGCAGTACTTC | CASSPRQGPSYEQYF | many | TRBJ2-7 | TRBD1 | TRBV5-1
TGTGCCAGCAGTGTCGTCCACCTTACGTCCTACAATGAGCAGTTCTTC | CASSVVHLTSYNEQFF | once | TRBJ2-1 | - | TRBV2
TGTGCCAGCCAGACTGGGGGTTCCTACAATGAGCAGTTCTTC | CASQTGGSYNEQFF | - | TRBJ2-1 | - | TRBV2
TGCAGCGTCTCCGGACAGGGAATCACAGATACGCAGTATTTT | CSVSGQGITDTQYF | many | TRBJ2-3 | TRBD1 | TRBV29-1
TGTGCCAGCACGTCCGGGGGGGAAGGTCAGCCCCAGCATTTT | CASTSGGEGQPQHF | few | TRBJ1-5 | - | TRBV28
TGTGCCACCAGTGATGCGACAGCCTCTGGGGCCAACGTCCTGACTTTC | CATSDATASGANVLTF | - | TRBJ2-6 | - | TRBV24-1
TGTGCCAGCAGTCGGGGCCAGGTTCATAATTCACCCCTCCACTTT | CASSRGQVHNSPLHF | many | TRBJ1-6 | - | TRBV28
TGTGCCATCAGCGGGATAGAGATCAGAGAGCAGTACTTC | CAISGIEIREQYF | - | TRBJ2-7 | - | TRBV10-3
TGCGCCAGCAGCGAACCGGGACAGGGGTCGTGGGGCTACACCTTC | CASSEPGQGSWGYTF | few | TRBJ1-2 | TRBD1 | TRBV5-1
TGTGCCAGCAGACCCAACTGGGCTCAAGAGACCCAGTACTTC | CASRPNWAQETQYF | many | TRBJ2-5 | - | TRBV12-3/TRBV12-4
TGTGCCAGCAGACCGACAGCGGCGGAGACCCAGTACTTC | CASRPTAAETQYF | many | TRBJ2-5 | - | TRBV12-3/TRBV12-4
TGTGCCAGCAGCCTCACCCGGCGCGATACGCAGTATTTT | CASSLTRRDTQYF | few | TRBJ2-3 | - | TRBV3-1
TGTGCCAGCAGCCCAGGCGCAGGGACTCTCTCTGGAAACACCATATATTTT | CASSPGAGTLSGNTIYF | - | TRBJ1-3 | - | TRBV7-2
TGCGCCAGCAGTGATAATCCGGGACAGGGGCCTCTCGAGCAGTACTTC | CASSDNPGQGPLEQYF | - | TRBJ2-7 | TRBD1 | TRBV10-1
TGTGCCAGCAGCTTAGACGGCTACGAAGCTTTCTTT | CASSLDGYEAFF | - | TRBJ1-1 | - | TRBV11-2
TGTGCCTGGAGTGTACCTCGCCGCGGGAATCAGCCCCAGCATTTT | CAWSVPRRGNQPQHF | many | TRBJ1-5 | - | TRBV30
TGTGCCAGCAGATTGACTAGCGGGGCTGGCACCGGGGAGCTGTTTTTT | CASRLTSGAGTGELFF | - | TRBJ2-2 | TRBD2 | TRBV7-9
TGTGCCAGCAGCTTATCCCTCATCCGAGGGCGAACTAATGAAAAACTGTTTTTT | CASSLSLIRGRTNEKLFF | - | TRBJ1-4 | - | TRBV11-2
TGTGCCAGCAGAGTGACAGAGGGCCCCGGAAAACTGTTTTTT | CASRVTEGPGKLFF | many | TRBJ1-4 | - | TRBV2
TGTGCCAGCAGCTGGGACAGGGACTATGGCTACACCTTC | CASSWDRDYGYTF | - | TRBJ1-2 | TRBD1 | TRBV12-3/TRBV12-4
TGCAGTGCTAGACGTACAGGGGACTACGAGCAGTACTTC | CSARRTGDYEQYF | few | TRBJ2-7 | TRBD1 | TRBV20-1
TGCGCCAGCAGCTCCCTATTGAGCTCCTACAATGAGCAGTTCTTC | CASSSLLSSYNEQFF | - | TRBJ2-1 | - | TRBV5-1
TGCGCCAGCAAAAGCCTATCCAGTATGACAGGGTATCAGCCCCAGCATTTT | CASKSLSSMTGYQPQHF | - | TRBJ1-5 | TRBD1 | TRBV4-1
TGCAGTGCTAGAGAAGCGGGATCCGACGAGCAGTACTTC | CSAREAGSDEQYF | many | TRBJ2-7 | TRBD2 | TRBV20-1
TGTGCCAGCAGGGACACTAGCGGGAGGAACTCCTACGAGCAGTACTTC | CASRDTSGRNSYEQYF | - | TRBJ2-7 | TRBD2 | TRBV2
TGTGCCAGCAGCCCCTTCAGGGGGCTGGTGAACACTGAAGCTTTCTTT | CASSPFRGLVNTEAFF | many | TRBJ1-1 | TRBD1 | TRBV2
TGTGCCAGCAGCACTACAGGGATGATGGGGTCCTACGAGCAGTACTTC | CASSTTGMMGSYEQYF | many | TRBJ2-7 | - | TRBV5-5
TGTGCCAGCAGCCCAGGGACTAGGGGCTATGGCTACACCTTC | CASSPGTRGYGYTF | many | TRBJ1-2 | - | TRBV7-9